These T cell receptor beta chains were read from a single sample in a study of cytomegalovirus exposure and HLA in healthy donors. Clones were read by immunoSEQ multiplex PCR, and TCRdb kept only the in-frame ones, dropping some. This table holds about 190,000 clones, 70% to 80% found once. Sequencing was done on a sample of PBMCs. The receptors were sampled from a woman in her 30s in good health and CMV-seropositive. Each CDR3 is given with its conserved first and last residue.

v_gene: TRBV7-9
j_gene: TRBJ2-5
CDR3aa: CASSSSGAQETQYF

v_gene: TRBV21-1
j_gene: TRBJ2-5
CDR3aa: CASAGLAGRETQYF

v_gene: TRBV6-5
j_gene: TRBJ2-3
CDR3aa: CASSYRAGDTDTQYF

v_gene: TRBV7-8
j_gene: TRBJ2-3
CDR3aa: CASSLSDGSTDTQYF

v_gene: TRBV7-6
j_gene: TRBJ1-5
CDR3aa: CASSLGDQTGQPQHF

v_gene: TRBV6-6
j_gene: TRBJ2-7
CDR3aa: CASSYGLAGASYEQYF

v_gene: TRBV7-6
j_gene: TRBJ1-4
CDR3aa: CASSFSTRGTGGKLFF

v_gene: TRBV4-2
j_gene: TRBJ1-6
CDR3aa: CASSLSQGALLGSLHF

v_gene: TRBV18
j_gene: TRBJ1-5
CDR3aa: CASSPTRSNQPQHF

v_gene: TRBV5-1
j_gene: TRBJ2-7
CDR3aa: CASSSLQGPYEQYF

v_gene: TRBV15
j_gene: TRBJ2-2
CDR3aa: CATSRYREGTGELFF

v_gene: TRBV29-1
j_gene: TRBJ2-1
CDR3aa: CSAGETYNEQFF

v_gene: TRBV25-1
j_gene: TRBJ1-6
CDR3aa: CASSGGAPEYNSPLHF

v_gene: TRBV18
j_gene: TRBJ1-1
CDR3aa: CASSPAGFARETNTEAFF

v_gene: TRBV28
j_gene: TRBJ2-5
CDR3aa: CASSSGTRETQYF

v_gene: TRBV7-9
j_gene: TRBJ2-3
CDR3aa: CASSLDRGGDGTDTQYF

v_gene: TRBV5-1
j_gene: TRBJ2-1
CDR3aa: CASSHGTSGGAPYFF

v_gene: TRBV7-9
j_gene: TRBJ1-1
CDR3aa: CASSYFQGLGNTEAFF

v_gene: TRBV2
j_gene: TRBJ2-3
CDR3aa: CASSERSYTDTQYF

v_gene: TRBV5-4
j_gene: TRBJ2-5
CDR3aa: CASSSEGPGQGTQYF

v_gene: TRBV19
j_gene: TRBJ1-1
CDR3aa: CASGLGDGPEAFF

v_gene: TRBV25-1
j_gene: TRBJ2-7
CDR3aa: CARAAGRLREQYF

v_gene: TRBV5-1
j_gene: TRBJ2-1
CDR3aa: CASSLGLGGRAQYEQFF

v_gene: TRBV7-9
j_gene: TRBJ2-1
CDR3aa: CASSLFRLAHEQFF

v_gene: TRBV30
j_gene: TRBJ2-7
CDR3aa: CAWGSGIVTYEQYF

v_gene: TRBV15
j_gene: TRBJ1-2
CDR3aa: CATGARGGGSGYTF

v_gene: TRBV5-1
j_gene: TRBJ2-2
CDR3aa: CASSLAAGVVGGELFF

v_gene: TRBV2
j_gene: TRBJ1-4
CDR3aa: CASRDRRGANEKLFF

v_gene: TRBV7-6
j_gene: TRBJ1-3
CDR3aa: CASSLTTGSGNTIYF

v_gene: TRBV28
j_gene: TRBJ1-5
CDR3aa: CASSSPTDPGNQPQHF

v_gene: TRBV5-1
j_gene: TRBJ1-1
CDR3aa: CASSSGWTEAFF

v_gene: TRBV11-2
j_gene: TRBJ2-7
CDR3aa: CASSPTSGVTYEQYF

v_gene: TRBV27
j_gene: TRBJ2-2
CDR3aa: CASSPSTGNTGELFF

v_gene: TRBV28
j_gene: TRBJ1-1
CDR3aa: CASLGSEQGLTEAFF

v_gene: TRBV19
j_gene: TRBJ2-2
CDR3aa: CASSSGSGELFF

v_gene: TRBV27
j_gene: TRBJ2-7
CDR3aa: CASSLLGGTLNYEQYF

v_gene: TRBV28
j_gene: TRBJ2-5
CDR3aa: CASSLTDLQETQYF

v_gene: TRBV28
j_gene: TRBJ1-4
CDR3aa: CASGGRENEKLFF

v_gene: TRBV11-3
j_gene: TRBJ1-2
CDR3aa: CASSLAEDGYTF

v_gene: TRBV11-2
j_gene: TRBJ2-6
CDR3aa: CASSFNPPDRERANVLTF

v_gene: TRBV10-3
j_gene: TRBJ2-2
CDR3aa: CAISAGGGNTGELFF

v_gene: TRBV5-4
j_gene: TRBJ2-1
CDR3aa: CASSLSQGPYNEQFF

v_gene: TRBV7-6
j_gene: TRBJ2-7
CDR3aa: CASSLVAQGFYEQYF

v_gene: TRBV7-2
j_gene: TRBJ2-7
CDR3aa: CASSLMERGRYEQYF

v_gene: TRBV28
j_gene: TRBJ1-2
CDR3aa: CAASPGGQSAVGYTF

v_gene: TRBV7-5
j_gene: TRBJ2-7
CDR3aa: CARSLGVAGANEQYF

v_gene: TRBV2
j_gene: TRBJ2-2
CDR3aa: CASSVGGTGELFF